A single sample gave rise to the 8 T cell receptor beta chains below, sequenced in a study of OX40 agonist ivuxolimab in advanced cancers. TCRdb's table, derived via immunoSEQ multiplex PCR, lists solely in-frame clones and lacks some. The table shows 70,000 to 85,000 clones, with 94% occurring only once. Sequences were derived from CD4+ or CD8+ T cells sorted from blood, sampled in a trial of the OX40 agonist ivuxolimab. These receptors were collected from an adult with an advanced solid tumor such as melanoma, head and neck, liver or kidney cancer.

This chain connects TRBV5-4 to TRBJ2-3, with 11 bases identical to TRBD1. The V gene's germline CDR1 is SGHNT and CDR2 YYREEE (reference sequence). Trimming removed 4 bases from V and 3 bases from J; junction bases left unmatched: 7. The CDR3 runs 16 residues. CDR3 in DNA: TGTGCCAGCAGCCTCGGACAGGGGGCGCCGACAGATACGCAGTATTTT. Encoded protein: CASSLGQGAPTDTQYF.

The chain is built from TRBV5-6 and TRBJ2-3; no definite D call. V dropped 8 bases and J dropped 4 bases, with 8 bases sitting between them. The CDR3 runs 11 residues. Germline V CDR1 and CDR2: SGHDT, YYEEEE. The CDR3 DNA sequence: TGTGCCAGTCTTGGCGCAGATACGCAGTATTTT. This codes for CASLGADTQYF. Full variable domain (remainder filled in from reference TRBV5-6 and TRBJ2-3): DAGVTQSPTHLIKTRGQQVTLRCSPKSGHDTVSWYQQALGQGPQFIFQYYEEEERQRGNFPDRFSGHQFPNYSSELNVNALLLGDSALYLCASLGADTQYFGPGTRLTVL.

V is TRBV6-5 and J is TRBJ1-6; no firm D call. V lost 5 bases and J 13 bases, leaving 18 bases between the germline ends. This CDR3 contains 14 residues. Germline V gives CDR1 MNHEY, CDR2 SVGAGI. In nucleotides, the CDR3 is TGTGCCAGCAGTGGGTTGGTTCCGACTATGCCCCTCCACTTT. This translates into CASSGLVPTMPLHF.

This rearrangement joins TRBV19 to TRBJ2-2; D unresolved. This CDR3 is 13 amino acids long. V was clipped by 1 base and J by 4 bases, with 4 bases between them. Per the germline V gene, CDR1 is LNHDA and CDR2 is SQIVND (reference sequence). CDR3 amino acids: CASSIGSTGELFF. The CDR3 bases are TGTGCCAGTAGTATAGGCTCCACCGGGGAGCTGTTTTTT.

The chain recombines TRBV7-8 with TRBJ2-1, with 9 positions matching TRBD2. This CDR3 contains 16 residues. V lost 3 bases and J lost 2; bases outside the gene matches: 5. In germline, CDR1 is SGHVS, CDR2 FQNEAQ. CDR3: CASSFFSGGAYNEQFF. CDR3 bases: TGTGCCAGCAGCTTCTTTAGCGGGGGAGCCTACAATGAGCAGTTCTTC.

The chain is built from TRBV19 and TRBJ2-2, with a possible D match to TRBD2 (5 bases). Germline lookup yields CDR1 LNHDA and CDR2 SQIVND (reference sequence). Deletions cut 1 base from V and 7 bases from J, with 16 bases between. The CDR3 runs to 16 residues. The CDR3 protein is CASSIAGPREGGELFF. As DNA, the CDR3 is TGTGCCAGTAGTATAGCGGGTCCTCGCGAGGGCGGGGAGCTGTTTTTT.

The rearrangement links TRBV9 to TRBJ2-7, with TRBD2 matching 7 bases. Germline assignment: CDR1 SGDLS and CDR2 YYNGEE. This CDR3 comprises 15 residues. The V segment lost 0 bases and the J segment 4 bases; nucleotides outside the gene matches: 7. The CDR3 sequence: CASSVGREPMYEQYF. The CDR3 DNA follows: TGTGCCAGCAGCGTAGGGCGGGAGCCAATGTACGAGCAGTACTTC.

The CDR3 protein is CASRDRGSLAGGPVDTQYF. CDR3 nucleotides: TGTGCCAGCAGGGACAGGGGGTCTCTAGCTGGAGGGCCGGTAGATACGCAGTATTTT. The chain links TRBV2 to TRBJ2-3, with 10 bases matching TRBD1. The CDR3 sequence is 19 residues long. V was clipped by 6 bases and J by 5 bases; unmatched bases: 20. Germline CDR1 SNHLY, CDR2 FYNNEI.